This T cell receptor beta chain derives from a study of TIL therapy for anti-PD-1-resistant metastatic lung cancer. Study as a whole: Most patients had lung adenocarcinoma.

This clone was found once. Its antigen is as yet unknown. Time point here: pre-treatment sample, taken before nivolumab and TIL therapy. The tumor samples were excised metastases, mostly pleural nodules or supraclavicular lymph nodes. The CDR3 contains 13 residues. Germline V gives CDR1 KGHSH, CDR2 LQKENI. V gave up 0 bases and J gave up 6 bases, with 9 bases separating them. Notes on the study in general: Many TIL product clones were absent from baseline tumor, suggesting clonal contraction.

This was the immunoSEQ v3 assay. Libraries were sequenced to around 2 million read pairs (survey) or 5-6 million (deep). Assay: immunoSEQ multiplex PCR; the TCRdb copy retains only in-frame clones and omits some. The data hold approximately 11,000 clones, with approximately 59% observed a single time. This rearrangement joins TRBV18 to TRBJ2-7; D gene ambiguous. This receptor was obtained from a person between 25 and 79 years old with non-small cell lung cancer. Sequenced here: tumor tissue, sampled at baseline. This CDR3 reads CASSPPVVAEQYF. Written as DNA, the CDR3 is TGTGCCAGCTCACCACCCGTCGTCGCCGAGCAGTACTTC.